This T cell receptor (beta chain) derives from a study of response to subunit inactivated influenza vaccine. TCRdb re-called the RT-PCR reads with MiXCR, one entry per CDR3 protein. The table records approximately 530,000 distinct CDR3 sequences, roughly 8.2% of them present only once. Germline V gene data show CDR1 as SGHTA and CDR2 as FQGNSA. After removal of 0 bases from V and 3 bases from J, the junction contained 2 bases not matched to a gene. This CDR3 contains 14 residues. This clonotype was observed many times. This clonotype was obtained from a man aged 45 to 70 who received an inactivated influenza vaccine. Here the sequenced sample was PBMCs from blood, taken roughly 24 months after vaccination. V is TRBV7-2 and J is TRBJ2-7; 7 nucleotides agree with TRBD2. The CDR3 is CASSLAGLNYEQYF. CDR3 DNA: TGTGCCAGCAGCTTAGCGGGACTAAACTACGAGCAGTACTTC. The full variable domain, its missing parts supplied by reference TRBV7-2 and TRBJ2-7, is GAGVSQSPSNKVTEKGKDVELRCDPISGHTALYWYRQSLGQGLEFLIYFQGNSAPDKSGLPSDRFSAERTGGSVSTLTIQRTQQEDSAVYLCASSLAGLNYEQYFGPGTRLTVT.